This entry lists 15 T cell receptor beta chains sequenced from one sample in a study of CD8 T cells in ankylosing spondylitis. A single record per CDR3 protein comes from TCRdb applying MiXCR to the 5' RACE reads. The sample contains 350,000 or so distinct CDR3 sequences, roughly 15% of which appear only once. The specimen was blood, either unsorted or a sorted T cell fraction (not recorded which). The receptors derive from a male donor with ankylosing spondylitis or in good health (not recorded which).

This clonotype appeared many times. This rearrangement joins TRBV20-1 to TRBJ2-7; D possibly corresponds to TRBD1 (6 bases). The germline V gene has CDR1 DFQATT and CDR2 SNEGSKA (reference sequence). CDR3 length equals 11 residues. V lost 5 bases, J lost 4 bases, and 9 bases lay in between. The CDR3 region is CSARTEYEQYF. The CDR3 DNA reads TGCAGTGCTCGGACAGAATACGAGCAGTACTTC.

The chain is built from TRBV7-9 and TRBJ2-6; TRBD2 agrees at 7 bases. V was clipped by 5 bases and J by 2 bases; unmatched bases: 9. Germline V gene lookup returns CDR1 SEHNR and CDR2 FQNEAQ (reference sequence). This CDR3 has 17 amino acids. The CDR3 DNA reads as TGTGCCAGCAGCCACCGGACTAGTACCCCTGGGGCCAACGTCCTGACTTTC. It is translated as CASSHRTSTPGANVLTF.

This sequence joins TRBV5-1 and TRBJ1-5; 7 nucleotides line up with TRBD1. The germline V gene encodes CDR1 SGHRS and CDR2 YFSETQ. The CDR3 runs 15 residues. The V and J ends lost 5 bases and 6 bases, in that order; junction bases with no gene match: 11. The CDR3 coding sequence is TGCGCCAGCAGTATGGGCACAGGGGATCTTCAGCCCCAGCATTTT. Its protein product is CASSMGTGDLQPQHF.

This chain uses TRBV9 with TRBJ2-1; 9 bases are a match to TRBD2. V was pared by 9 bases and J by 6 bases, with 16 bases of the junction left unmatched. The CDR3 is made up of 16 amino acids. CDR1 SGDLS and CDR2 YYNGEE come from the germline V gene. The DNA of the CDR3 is TGTGCCACCCCACCTTGCCCCAGGACTAGCGTCAATGAGCAGTTCTTC. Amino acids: CATPPCPRTSVNEQFF. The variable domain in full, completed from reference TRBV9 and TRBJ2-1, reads DSGVTQTPKHLITATGQRVTLRCSPRSGDLSVYWYQQSLDQGLQFLIQYYNGEERAKGNILERFSAQQFPDLHSELNLSSLELGDSALYFCATPPCPRTSVNEQFFGPGTRLTVL.

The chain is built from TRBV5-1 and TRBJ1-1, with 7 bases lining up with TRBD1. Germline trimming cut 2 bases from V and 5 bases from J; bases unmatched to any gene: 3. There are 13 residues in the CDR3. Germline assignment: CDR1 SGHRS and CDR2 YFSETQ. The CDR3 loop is CASSLGQETEAFF. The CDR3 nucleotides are TGCGCCAGCAGCTTAGGACAGGAAACTGAAGCTTTCTTT.

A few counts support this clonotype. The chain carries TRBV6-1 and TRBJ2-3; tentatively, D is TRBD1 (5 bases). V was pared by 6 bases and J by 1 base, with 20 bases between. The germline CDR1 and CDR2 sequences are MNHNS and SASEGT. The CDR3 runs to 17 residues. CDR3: CASRQRVGQGGTDTQYF. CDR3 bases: TGTGCCAGCAGGCAGCGCGTGGGGCAGGGCGGCACAGATACGCAGTATTTT.

CDR3 residues: CASSQGRATGELFF. The CDR3 nucleotides are TGTGCCAGCAGCCAGGGGAGGGCCACCGGGGAGCTGTTTTTT. This chain connects TRBV3-1 to TRBJ2-2; 7 bases align to TRBD2. Trimming removed 3 bases from V and 4 bases from J; junction bases left unmatched: 2. Looked up from germline, CDR1 is LGHDT and CDR2 is YNNKEL (reference sequence). The CDR3 has 14 amino acids.

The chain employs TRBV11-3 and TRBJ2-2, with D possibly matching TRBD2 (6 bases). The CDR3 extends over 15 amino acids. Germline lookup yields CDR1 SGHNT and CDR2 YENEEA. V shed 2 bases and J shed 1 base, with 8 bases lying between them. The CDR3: CASSLLEGNTGELFF. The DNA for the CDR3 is TGTGCCAGCAGCTTATTGGAGGGGAACACCGGGGAGCTGTTTTTT. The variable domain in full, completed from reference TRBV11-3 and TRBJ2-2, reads EAGVVQSPRYKIIEKKQPVAFWCNPISGHNTLYWYLQNLGQGPELLIRYENEEAVDDSQLPKDRFSAERLKGVDSTLKIQPAELGDSAVYLCASSLLEGNTGELFFGEGSRLTVL.

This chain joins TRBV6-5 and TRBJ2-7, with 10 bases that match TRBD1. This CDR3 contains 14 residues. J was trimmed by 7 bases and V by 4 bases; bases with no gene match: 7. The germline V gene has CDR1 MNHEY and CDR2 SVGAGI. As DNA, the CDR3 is TGTGCCAGCAGTTCTGGACAGGGGGGTATGGAGCAGTACTTC. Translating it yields CASSSGQGGMEQYF.

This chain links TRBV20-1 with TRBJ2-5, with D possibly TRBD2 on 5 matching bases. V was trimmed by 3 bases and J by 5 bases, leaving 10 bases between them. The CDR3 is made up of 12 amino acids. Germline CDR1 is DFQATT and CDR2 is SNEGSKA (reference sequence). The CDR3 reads CSASGGKETQYF. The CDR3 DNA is TGCAGTGCTAGCGGAGGAAAGGAGACCCAGTACTTC.

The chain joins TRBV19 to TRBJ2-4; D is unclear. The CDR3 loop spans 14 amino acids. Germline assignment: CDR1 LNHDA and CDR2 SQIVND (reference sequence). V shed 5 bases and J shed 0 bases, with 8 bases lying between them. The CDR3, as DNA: TGTGCCAGTAGTCCAACCTTAGCCAAAAACATTCAGTACTTC. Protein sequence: CASSPTLAKNIQYF.

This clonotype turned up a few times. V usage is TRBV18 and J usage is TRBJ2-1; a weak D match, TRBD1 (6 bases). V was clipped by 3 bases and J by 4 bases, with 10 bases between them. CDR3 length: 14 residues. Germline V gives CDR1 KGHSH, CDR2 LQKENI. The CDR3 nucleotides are TGTGCCAGCTCACCGGGCGACAGGTACAATGAGCAGTTCTTC. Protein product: CASSPGDRYNEQFF.

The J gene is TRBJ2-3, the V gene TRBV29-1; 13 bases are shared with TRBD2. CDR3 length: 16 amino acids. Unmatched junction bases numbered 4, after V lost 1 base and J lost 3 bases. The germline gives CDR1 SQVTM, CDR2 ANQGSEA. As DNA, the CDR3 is TGCAGCGTTGAAGGCAGACTAGCGGGGGGAACAGATACGCAGTATTTT. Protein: CSVEGRLAGGTDTQYF.

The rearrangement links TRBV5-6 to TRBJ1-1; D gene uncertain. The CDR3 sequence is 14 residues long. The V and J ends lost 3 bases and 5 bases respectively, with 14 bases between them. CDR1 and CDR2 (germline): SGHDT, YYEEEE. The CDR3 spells CASSWGPTRTEAFF. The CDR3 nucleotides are TGTGCCAGCAGCTGGGGTCCCACGAGAACTGAAGCTTTCTTT.

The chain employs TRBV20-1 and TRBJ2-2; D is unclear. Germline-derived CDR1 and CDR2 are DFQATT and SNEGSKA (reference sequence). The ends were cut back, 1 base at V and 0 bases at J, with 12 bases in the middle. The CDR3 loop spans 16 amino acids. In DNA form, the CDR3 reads TGCAGTGCTAGAGCGGAACCGGCGGCGAACACCGGGGAGCTGTTTTTT. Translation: CSARAEPAANTGELFF.